This T cell receptor (beta chain) comes out of a study of cytomegalovirus exposure and HLA in healthy donors. Study information: Within the Caucasian-associated ancestry cluster were under 85% of the roughly 400 genotyped donors. Overall study findings and caveats: Later analysis suggested most CMV-associated TCR beta chains were HLA-restricted. A later analysis reportedly found that, within productive TCRs, an Asian-associated ancestry cluster had fewer N-insertions than the mean observed across the roughly 610 donors. A later analysis linked a missense DCLRE1C variant to TCR beta V- and J-gene trimming.

V lost 0 bases, J lost 5 bases, and 10 bases lay in between. From germline, CDR1 is GTSNPN and CDR2 SVGIG (reference sequence). This CDR3 contains 14 residues. Comment on this clone: Its antigen is currently unknown.

With 60 Vbeta and 13 Jbeta primers, the PCR was carried out. Only in-frame clones appear in the TCRdb table, and some are missing; sequencing was by immunoSEQ multiplex PCR. The sample lists 150,000 to 200,000 clones; more than 70% were seen once. V is TRBV30 and J is TRBJ2-2; D is possibly TRBD2 (5 bases). The sequence derives from a man aged 40-49 years in good health and CMV-seropositive. Material for sequencing was PBMCs. The chain's CDR3 is CAWSVLVGTGELFF. DNA of the CDR3: TGTGCCTGGAGTGTACTAGTTGGGACCGGGGAGCTGTTTTTT.